The present TCR beta chain was sequenced within a study of CD8 T cells in ankylosing spondylitis. Study-level findings and limits: Blood from ankylosing spondylitis patients appeared to carry a characteristic roughly eight-variant TCR beta motif.

TCRdb independently ran MiXCR on the 5' RACE reads; one entry per CDR3 protein. The sample includes roughly 300,000 distinct CDR3 sequences, roughly 8% of them seen just once. In the case of this clonotype: The antigen remains unidentified.

Material: blood, either unsorted or a sorted T cell fraction (not recorded which). The sequence was obtained from a male donor with ankylosing spondylitis.

This CDR3 is CASSTRAGLDTQYF. The CDR3 region has the DNA TGTGCCAGCAGTACCCGCGCGGGTCTGGATACGCAGTATTTT. V and J are TRBV12-3 or TRBV12-4 and TRBJ2-3; TRBD2 might be the D (5 bases). The CDR3 is 14 residues long. The ends were cut back, 5 bases at V and 6 bases at J, with 15 bases in the middle.